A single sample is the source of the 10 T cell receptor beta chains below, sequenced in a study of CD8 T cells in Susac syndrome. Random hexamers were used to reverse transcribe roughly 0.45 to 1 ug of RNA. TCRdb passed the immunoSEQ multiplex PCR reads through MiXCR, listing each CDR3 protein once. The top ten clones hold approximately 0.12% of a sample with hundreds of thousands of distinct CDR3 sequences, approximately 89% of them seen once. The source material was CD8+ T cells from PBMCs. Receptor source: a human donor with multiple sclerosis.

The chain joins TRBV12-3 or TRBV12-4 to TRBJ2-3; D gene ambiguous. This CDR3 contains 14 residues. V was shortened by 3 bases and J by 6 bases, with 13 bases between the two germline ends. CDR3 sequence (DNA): TGTGCCAGCAGTTTTAGAATGGTAATGGATACGCAGTATTTT. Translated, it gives CASSFRMVMDTQYF.

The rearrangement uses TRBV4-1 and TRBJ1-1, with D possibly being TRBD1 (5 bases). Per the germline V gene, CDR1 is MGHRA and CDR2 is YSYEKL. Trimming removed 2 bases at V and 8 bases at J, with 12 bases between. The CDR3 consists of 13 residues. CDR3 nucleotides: TGCGCCAGCAGCCAACCGACAGCACCAGAAGCTTTCTTT. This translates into CASSQPTAPEAFF.

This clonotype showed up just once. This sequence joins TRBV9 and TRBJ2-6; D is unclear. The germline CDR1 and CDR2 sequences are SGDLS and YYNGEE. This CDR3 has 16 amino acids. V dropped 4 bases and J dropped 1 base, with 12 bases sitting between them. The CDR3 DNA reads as TGTGCCAGCAGCCCTTTCCCTGTATCTGGGGCCAACGTCCTGACTTTC. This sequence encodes CASSPFPVSGANVLTF.

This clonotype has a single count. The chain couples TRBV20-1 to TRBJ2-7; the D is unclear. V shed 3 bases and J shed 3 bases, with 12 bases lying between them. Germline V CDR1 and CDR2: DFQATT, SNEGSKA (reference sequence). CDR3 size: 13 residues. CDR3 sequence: CSARALDGYEQYF. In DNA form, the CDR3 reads TGCAGTGCTAGGGCATTGGACGGCTACGAGCAGTACTTC.

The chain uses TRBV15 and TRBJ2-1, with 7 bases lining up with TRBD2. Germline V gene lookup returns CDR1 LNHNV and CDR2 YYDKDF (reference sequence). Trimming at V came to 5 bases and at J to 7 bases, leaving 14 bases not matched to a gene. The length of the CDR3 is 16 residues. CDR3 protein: CATSDGGAGVKNEQFF. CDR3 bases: TGTGCCACCAGCGACGGCGGGGCGGGAGTAAAAAATGAGCAGTTCTTC.

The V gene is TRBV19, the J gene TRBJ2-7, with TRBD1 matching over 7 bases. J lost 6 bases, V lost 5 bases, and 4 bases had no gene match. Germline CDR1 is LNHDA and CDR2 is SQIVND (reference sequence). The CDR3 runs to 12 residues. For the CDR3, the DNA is TGTGCCAGTAGTCCACAGGGGATCGAGCAGTACTTC. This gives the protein CASSPQGIEQYF.

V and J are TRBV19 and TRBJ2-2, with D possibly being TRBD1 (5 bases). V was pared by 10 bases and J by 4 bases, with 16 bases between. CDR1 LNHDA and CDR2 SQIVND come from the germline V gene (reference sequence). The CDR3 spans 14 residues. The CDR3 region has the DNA TGTGCCACCGACGGGCAGGGTGGCACCGGGGAGCTGTTTTTT. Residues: CATDGQGGTGELFF. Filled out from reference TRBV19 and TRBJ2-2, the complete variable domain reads DGGITQSPKYLFRKEGQNVTLSCEQNLNHDAMYWYRQDPGQGLRLIYYSQIVNDFQKGDIAEGYSVSREKKESFPLTVTSAQKNPTAFYLCATDGQGGTGELFFGEGSRLTVL.

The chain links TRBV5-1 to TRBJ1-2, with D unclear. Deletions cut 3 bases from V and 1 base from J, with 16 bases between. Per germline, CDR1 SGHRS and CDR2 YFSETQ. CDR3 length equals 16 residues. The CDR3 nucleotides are TGCGCCAGCAGCTCCCCAGAGGGTTGGGGTAACTATGGCTACACCTTC. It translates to CASSSPEGWGNYGYTF.

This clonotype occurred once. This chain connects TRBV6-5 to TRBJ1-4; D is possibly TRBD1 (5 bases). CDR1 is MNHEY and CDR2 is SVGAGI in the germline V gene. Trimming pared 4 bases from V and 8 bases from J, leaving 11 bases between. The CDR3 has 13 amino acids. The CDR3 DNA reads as TGTGCCAGCAGTTTCGGGTGGGACGAAAAACTGTTTTTT. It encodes CASSFGWDEKLFF.

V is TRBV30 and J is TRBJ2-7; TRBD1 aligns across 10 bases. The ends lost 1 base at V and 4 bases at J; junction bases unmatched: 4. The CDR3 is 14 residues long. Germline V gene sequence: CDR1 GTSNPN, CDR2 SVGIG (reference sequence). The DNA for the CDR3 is TGTGCCTGGAGTGAGGGACAGGGGTGGTACGAGCAGTACTTC. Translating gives CAWSEGQGWYEQYF.